This entry is about one T cell receptor (beta chain). Its target antigen remains unknown. Base qualities were left out, and no much larger clone turns up one base away. Counted from cysteine to phenylalanine, this CDR3 has 14 amino acids. The entry retains the CDR3 DNA only, 42 bases that are in frame from base 1. The germline V gene (reference sequence) gives CDR1 as WNHNN and CDR2 as SYGVQD. After removal of 5 bases from V and 2 bases from J, the junction retains 2 bases not matched to a gene. The sample belongs to a study of blood T cell repertoires in COVID-19 (dated by TCRdb to the early 2020s). Looking at the study overall: Samples from collaborators originated in the United States, Italy and Spain and spanned both the acute and convalescent phases of COVID-19. The repertoires were released in a freely available public database intended as a resource for research on the immune response to SARS-CoV-2. Sample metadata almost always included a de-identified subject ID, COVID-19 status, age in years and sex. The samples were drawn from the first 160 participants of the ongoing ImmuneRACE study and from about 1,200 subjects provided by 6 global collaborators. Deeply sampled blood TCRbeta repertoires from subjects exposed to, actively infected with, or recovered from COVID-19 were included in the dataset. The prospective study material was composed of cDNA or gDNA derived from T cells, B-cell-depleted T cells, or PBMCs. HLA class I and class II types, where available, came from metadata supplied by the sample provider rather than from assay-based typing.

Collaborating institutions collected whole blood in K2EDTA tubes following their own protocols. For TCRbeta analysis, collaborators shipped samples in one of three forms: frozen whole blood, isolated PBMCs, or DNA extracted from either of those sample types. Study-wide conclusions, independent of this receptor: Clinical and demographic metadata were provided uncurated, with the amount varying by source and participant.

TCRbeta CDR3 regions were amplified from genomic DNA by means of the immunoSEQ Assay, a bias-controlled multiplex PCR. On the authors' methods: The number of nucleated cells in each sample was estimated by amplification of reference gene primers within the assay. To quantify the absolute abundance of each unique TCRbeta CDR3 rearrangement, sequence reads were collapsed and filtered. For each sample, productive Simpson clonality was calculated as the square root of Simpson's diversity index across productive rearrangements. TCRdb took this table from immuneACCESS and kept in-frame rearrangements with V and J called. Such tables lack part of the clones; where checked against another copy, unresolved V genes explain under half of the gap, and the rest is unexplained. V and J calls and clone size come straight from that table; D and trimming were deduced from the DNA. This sample holds tens of thousands of clones; about 78% were observed only once. In total, the top ten clones hold around 12% of the sample.

This receptor chain uses TRBV10-1 and TRBJ2-3; TRBD1 aligns with 9 central bases. Sequenced sample: peripheral blood. The source is an elderly man with acute or convalescent COVID-19. The DNA reads as follows: TGCGCCAGCAGTAGGGACAGGGTCACAGATACGCAGTATTTT. Its protein reads: CASSRDRVTDTQYF.